This T cell receptor beta chain was captured in a study of early T cells in non-severe SARS-CoV-2 infection. At the level of the study: Sequenced bulk RNA came from whole blood that was unsorted, and chains were unpaired. Overall study findings and caveats: VDJdb-based annotation leaned toward anti-spike CD8 responses and missed private and CD4 specificities.

The CDR3 contains 15 residues. The trim removed 1 base at V and 4 bases at J, leaving 1 base unmatched. This clonotype showed up just a few times. The target antigen is unknown. The protocol attached unique molecular identifiers to individual cDNA molecules. TCRdb itself ran the 5' RACE reads through MiXCR, one entry per CDR3 protein. The sample records tens of thousands of distinct CDR3 sequences, approximately 16% being singletons. The specimen was whole blood, collected at baseline. This sequence was found in an adult who was a healthcare worker with PCR-confirmed SARS-CoV-2 infection or an uninfected control (not recorded which). The chain uses TRBV12-3 or TRBV12-4 and TRBJ2-3; 11 positions match TRBD1. CDR3 in DNA: TGTGCCAGCAGTTTAGGGGGACAGGGGGCAGATACGCAGTATTTT. Residues: CASSLGGQGADTQYF.